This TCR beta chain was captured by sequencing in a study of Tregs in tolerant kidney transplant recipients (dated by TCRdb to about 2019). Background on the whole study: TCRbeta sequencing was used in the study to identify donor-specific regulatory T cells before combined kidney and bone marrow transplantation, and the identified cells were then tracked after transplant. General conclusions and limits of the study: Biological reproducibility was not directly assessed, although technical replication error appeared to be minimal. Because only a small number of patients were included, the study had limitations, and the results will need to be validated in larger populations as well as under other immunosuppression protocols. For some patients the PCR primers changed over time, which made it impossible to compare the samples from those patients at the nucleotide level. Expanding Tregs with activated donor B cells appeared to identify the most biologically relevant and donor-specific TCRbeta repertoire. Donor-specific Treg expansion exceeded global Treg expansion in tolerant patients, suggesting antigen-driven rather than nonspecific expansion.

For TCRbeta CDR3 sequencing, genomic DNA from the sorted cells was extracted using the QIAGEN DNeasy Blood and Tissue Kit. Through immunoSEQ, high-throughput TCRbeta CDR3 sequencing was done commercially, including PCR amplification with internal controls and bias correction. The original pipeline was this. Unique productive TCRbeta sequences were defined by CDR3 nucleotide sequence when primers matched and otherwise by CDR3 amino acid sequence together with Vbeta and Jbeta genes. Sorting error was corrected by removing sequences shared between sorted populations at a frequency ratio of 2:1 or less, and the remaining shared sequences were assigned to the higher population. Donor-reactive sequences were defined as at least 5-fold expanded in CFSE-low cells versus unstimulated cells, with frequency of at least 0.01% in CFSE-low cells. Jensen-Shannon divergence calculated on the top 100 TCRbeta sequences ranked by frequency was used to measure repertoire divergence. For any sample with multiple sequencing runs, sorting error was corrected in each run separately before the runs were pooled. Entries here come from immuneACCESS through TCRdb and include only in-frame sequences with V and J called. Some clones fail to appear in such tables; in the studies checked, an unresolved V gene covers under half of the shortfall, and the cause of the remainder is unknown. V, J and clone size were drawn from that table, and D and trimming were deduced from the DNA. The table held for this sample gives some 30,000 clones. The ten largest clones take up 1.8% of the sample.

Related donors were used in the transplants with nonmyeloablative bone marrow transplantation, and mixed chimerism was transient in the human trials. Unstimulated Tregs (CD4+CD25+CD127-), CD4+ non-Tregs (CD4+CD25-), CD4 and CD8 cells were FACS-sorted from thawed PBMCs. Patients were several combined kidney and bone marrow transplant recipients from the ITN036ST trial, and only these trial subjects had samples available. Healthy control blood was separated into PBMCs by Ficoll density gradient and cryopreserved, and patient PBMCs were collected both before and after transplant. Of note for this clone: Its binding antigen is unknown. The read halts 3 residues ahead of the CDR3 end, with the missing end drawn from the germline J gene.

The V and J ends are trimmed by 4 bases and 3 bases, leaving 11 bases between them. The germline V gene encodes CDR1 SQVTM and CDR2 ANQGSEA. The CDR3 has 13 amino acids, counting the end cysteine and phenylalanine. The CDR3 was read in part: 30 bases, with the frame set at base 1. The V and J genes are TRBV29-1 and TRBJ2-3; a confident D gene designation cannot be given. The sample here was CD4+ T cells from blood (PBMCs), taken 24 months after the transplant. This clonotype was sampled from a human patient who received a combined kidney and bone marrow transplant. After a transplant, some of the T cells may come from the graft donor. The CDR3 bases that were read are TGCAGCGTTGGGCTAGAGGAAACAGATACG. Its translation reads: CSVGLEETDT. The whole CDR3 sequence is CSVGLEETDTQYF.